This T cell receptor beta chain was sequenced for a study of regulatory T cells in long-lasting Graves disease. Study conclusions and caveats: The sample size was small, and this may have reduced accuracy.

Regarding this clonotype: Its antigen is currently unknown. A much more abundant neighbour one base away suggests this may be a read error.

Arm-PCR of CDR3 regions with iRepertoire HTBI primers generated TCR beta libraries. TCRdb re-derived calls from the multiplex PCR reads in MiXCR, one entry per CDR3 protein. In the table there are over 350,000 distinct CDR3 sequences, over 12% of which are singletons. Time point meaning: newly diagnosed GD, antithyroid drugs for less than 3 months. The TCR library was made from RNA that had been extracted from PBMCs in TRIzol. The CDR3 loop spans 11 amino acids. Per germline, CDR1 DFQATT and CDR2 SNEGSKA (reference sequence). In addition, the sample was reused for a study of T cells in Graves' hyperthyroidism and ophthalmopathy. In that study: In the blood, most expanded thyroid clonotypes above 0.001 appeared as well.

The input for sequencing was peripheral blood mononuclear cells (PBMCs), taken at new diagnosis, from a patient treated with antithyroid drugs. The sequence was collected from a woman between 35 and 50 years old with Graves disease. The V and J genes are TRBV20-1 and TRBJ1-3, with D possibly being TRBD1 (5 bases). The CDR3 DNA follows: TGCAGTGCTAGACAGGGAGACACCATGTATTTT. It translates to CSARQGDTMYF.